This record looks at one T cell receptor (beta chain) sequence and its context. The entry originates in a study of blood T cell repertoires in COVID-19. Some clones are missing from TCRdb's copy, which holds only in-frame ones; the method was immunoSEQ multiplex PCR. Of just over 250,000 clones listed, about 91% are singletons. The CDR3 loop spans 14 amino acids. Looked up from germline, CDR1 is SGDLS and CDR2 is YYNGEE. Trimming stripped 0 bases from V and 9 bases from J, with 15 bases between. The receptor comes from a person between 18 and 35 years old with COVID-19, enrolled during active disease. The sequenced material came from peripheral blood. The V call is TRBV9, the J call TRBJ2-5, with TRBD2 as a possible D gene (6 bases). CDR3 protein: CASSVVEGSNPQYF. CDR3 sequence (DNA): TGTGCCAGCAGCGTAGTGGAGGGATCGAATCCCCAGTACTTC.